This TCR beta chain was captured in a study of T cell responses to AZD1222 COVID-19 vaccine. Looked up from germline, CDR1 is MDHEN and CDR2 is SYDVKM. The CDR3 is 12 residues long. Trimming took 6 bases from V and 8 from J, leaving 11 bases between them. Repertoires were generated with immunoSEQ multiplex PCR, while TCRdb's copy carries only in-frame clones and drops some. The repertoire holds 95,000 to 150,000 clones, 80% to 95% seen once, with about 7.5% in the top ten. The TCR sequence derives from an adult who received the AZD1222 COVID-19 vaccine. The chain has TRBV28 and TRBJ1-3, with no clear D. Sequences were derived from peripheral blood, sampled 28 days after the second AZD1222 dose. This CDR3 reads CASSSRVHTIYF. The CDR3 nucleotides read TGTGCCAGCAGCTCGAGGGTACACACCATATATTTT.